This passage covers 14 T cell receptor beta chains from one sample sequenced in a study of T cells in Graves' hyperthyroidism and ophthalmopathy. What was amplified from RNA transcripts were TCR beta CDR3 regions. HTBI primers were the set used in a first-round RT-PCR of the TCR CDR3. MiXCR, run by TCRdb on the multiplex PCR reads, gives a single entry per CDR3 protein. Of a few hundred thousand distinct CDR3 sequences listed, more than 15% were seen once; the top ten hold less than 15%. Sequencing used blood. All receptors derive from a woman between 18 and 29 years old with Graves' hyperthyroidism.

This sequence joins TRBV6-1 and TRBJ2-1; maybe TRBD2 (5 bases). This CDR3 comprises 15 residues. Looked up from germline, CDR1 is MNHNS and CDR2 is SASEGT. V lost 4 bases and J 1 base, leaving 11 bases between the germline ends. The CDR3 region is CASSARGGSYNEQFF. CDR3 DNA: TGTGCCAGCAGTGCCCGAGGCGGGTCCTACAATGAGCAGTTCTTC.

About this clonotype itself: A much larger clone differs by one base, so this may be a read error. The genes are TRBV28 and TRBJ2-1; weak D call: TRBD1 (6 bases). Germline V lookup: CDR1 MDHEN, CDR2 SYDVKM. Trimming stripped 8 bases from V and 8 bases from J, with 22 bases between. CDR3 length equals 15 residues. The CDR3 reads CASGASRGSRHEQFF. Here the CDR3 DNA reads TGTGCCAGCGGGGCCTCAAGGGGGTCTCGGCATGAGCAGTTCTTC.

This clonotype has at least ten counts. The J gene is TRBJ1-1, the V gene TRBV2; D is possibly TRBD1 (5 bases). The ends were cut back, 2 bases at V and 7 bases at J, with 14 bases in the middle. Germline assignment: CDR1 SNHLY and CDR2 FYNNEI. The CDR3 contains 14 residues. As DNA, the CDR3 is TGTGCCAGCAGTGAATCATGGGGGTCCTATGAAGCTTTCTTT. It specifies CASSESWGSYEAFF.

J is TRBJ2-3 and V is TRBV20-1; D gene ambiguous. The CDR3 sequence is 15 residues long. The V gene's germline CDR1 is DFQATT and CDR2 SNEGSKA (reference sequence). V was shortened by 4 bases and J by 0 bases, with 14 bases between the two germline ends. The CDR3 is CSANRLETSTDTQYF. In nucleotides, the CDR3 is TGCAGTGCTAACCGACTGGAGACTAGCACAGATACGCAGTATTTT.

There are many counts of this clonotype. The chain recombines TRBV2 with TRBJ2-1; no definite D call. CDR1 and CDR2 (germline): SNHLY, FYNNEI. Trimming took off 10 bases at V and 4 bases at J, with 11 bases between the two ends. The CDR3 spans 12 residues. DNA of the CDR3: TGTGCCACAGCCCCCCAATACAATGAGCAGTTCTTC. This encodes CATAPQYNEQFF.

This clonotype was picked up a small number of times. J is TRBJ2-5 and V is TRBV7-3, with D hard to call. Germline V gene data show CDR1 as SGHTA and CDR2 as FQGTGA. The CDR3 covers 14 residues. Trimming left V 1 base short and J 5 bases short, with 11 bases between. This chain's CDR3 is CASSLRHGFETQYF. The CDR3 DNA reads TGTGCCAGCAGCTTAAGGCACGGTTTCGAGACCCAGTACTTC.

This clonotype came up a few times. The chain carries TRBV20-1 and TRBJ2-1, with 7 bases matching TRBD2. This CDR3 contains 15 residues. Germline trimming cut 0 bases from V and 4 bases from J; bases unmatched to any gene: 6. Per the germline V gene, CDR1 is DFQATT and CDR2 is SNEGSKA (reference sequence). The DNA of the CDR3 is TGCAGTGCTAGAGATCGAGCTAGCGGATACAATGAGCAGTTCTTC. Protein sequence: CSARDRASGYNEQFF.

This clonotype was recorded at least ten times. The V and J genes are TRBV3-1 and TRBJ1-4; no clear D. In germline, CDR1 is LGHDT, CDR2 YNNKEL (reference sequence). The CDR3 totals 15 residues. V dropped 1 base and J dropped 8 bases, with 14 bases sitting between them. The CDR3 nucleotides are TGTGCCAGCAGCCAAGGGGTGCAGGCCCGAGAAAAACTGTTTTTT. Its protein product is CASSQGVQAREKLFF.

The chain is built from TRBV7-9 and TRBJ2-2; TRBD2 agrees at 9 bases. The CDR3 spans 15 residues. Germline-derived CDR1 and CDR2 are SEHNR and FQNEAQ (reference sequence). Trimming removed 10 bases from V and 3 bases from J; junction bases left unmatched: 9. The CDR3 reads CANRLRLADTGELFF. The CDR3 region has the DNA TGTGCCAACAGACTCAGACTAGCGGACACCGGGGAGCTGTTTTTT.

The chain employs TRBV5-1 and TRBJ2-7; the match to TRBD1 covers 8 bases. J gave up 5 bases and V 4 bases, and 8 bases lay outside the gene matches. Germline values: CDR1 SGHRS, CDR2 YFSETQ. CDR3 size: 14 residues. CDR3 DNA: TGCGCCAGCAGCGAGACAGGGGATCAAAACGAGCAGTACTTC. It codes for CASSETGDQNEQYF.

This clonotype was seen ten or more times. CDR3 DNA: TGTGCCAGCAGGCGACAGGGTAATTCACCCCTCCACTTT. This encodes CASRRQGNSPLHF. V usage is TRBV2 and J usage is TRBJ1-6; TRBD1 matches 7 bases. Germline V gene data show CDR1 as SNHLY and CDR2 as FYNNEI. V was pared by 6 bases and J by 6 bases, with 2 bases of the junction left unmatched. The CDR3 has 13 amino acids.

At least ten counts were recorded for this clonotype. The chain is built from TRBV2 and TRBJ2-1; 10 nucleotides match TRBD1. The V segment lost 5 bases and the J segment 1 base; nucleotides outside the gene matches: 11. The germline V gene has CDR1 SNHLY and CDR2 FYNNEI. The CDR3 is made up of 18 amino acids. CDR3 amino acids: CASSPKTGGYGSYNEQFF. The CDR3 coding sequence is TGTGCCAGCAGTCCCAAGACAGGGGGCTATGGGTCCTACAATGAGCAGTTCTTC.

This clonotype was seen many times. The chain employs TRBV11-1 and TRBJ2-1; D is unclear. CDR3 length: 14 amino acids. Germline V gives CDR1 SGHAT, CDR2 FQDESV (reference sequence). Trimming stripped 5 bases from V and 0 bases from J, with 8 bases between. CDR3 in amino acids: CASSPRRSYNEQFF. The CDR3 DNA follows: TGTGCCAGCAGCCCGAGGCGCTCCTACAATGAGCAGTTCTTC.

This clonotype was picked up many times. J is TRBJ2-7 and V is TRBV7-6, with D possibly TRBD1 on 6 matching bases. Looked up from germline, CDR1 is SGHVS and CDR2 is FNYEAQ. This CDR3 is 12 amino acids long. Trimming took off 5 bases at V and 4 bases at J, with 9 bases between the two ends. This chain's CDR3 is CASSPTGYEQYF. CDR3 in DNA: TGTGCCAGCAGCCCCACAGGGTACGAGCAGTACTTC.